This TCR beta chain was sequenced for a study of blood T cell repertoires in COVID-19. Looking at the study overall: Researchers got acute and convalescent COVID-19 samples from the United States, Italy and Spain. From T cells, B-cell-depleted T cells, or PBMCs came the material, which was cDNA or gDNA.

Some clones are missing from TCRdb's copy, which holds only in-frame ones; the method was immunoSEQ multiplex PCR. The repertoire holds 140,000 to 150,000 clones, approximately 80% seen once, with roughly 8.3% in the top ten. This CDR3 has 16 amino acids. From germline, CDR1 is MNHNS and CDR2 SASEGT. The ends were cut back, 1 base at V and 4 bases at J, with 14 bases in the middle. The chain is built from TRBV6-1 and TRBJ1-5; D not certain. The receptor comes from a human donor with acute or convalescent COVID-19. The donor label of this sample is uncertain. Material: peripheral blood. This chain's CDR3 is CASSEGRAGRNQPQHF. The CDR3 DNA reads as TGTGCCAGCAGTGAAGGGAGGGCGGGCAGGAATCAGCCCCAGCATTTT.